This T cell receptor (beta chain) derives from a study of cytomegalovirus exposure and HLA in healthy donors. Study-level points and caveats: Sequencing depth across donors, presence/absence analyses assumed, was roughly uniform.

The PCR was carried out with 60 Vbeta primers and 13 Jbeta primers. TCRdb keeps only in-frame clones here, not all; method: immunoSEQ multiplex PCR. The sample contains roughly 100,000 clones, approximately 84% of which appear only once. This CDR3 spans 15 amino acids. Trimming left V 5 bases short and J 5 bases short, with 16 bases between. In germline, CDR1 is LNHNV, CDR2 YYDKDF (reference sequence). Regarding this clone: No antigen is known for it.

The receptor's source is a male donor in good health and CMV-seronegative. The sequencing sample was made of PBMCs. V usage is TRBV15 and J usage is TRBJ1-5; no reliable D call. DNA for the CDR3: TGTGCCACCAGCGGACCCGGGAATCCCTATCAGCCCCAGCATTTT. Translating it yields CATSGPGNPYQPQHF.